This T cell receptor beta chain came from a study of blood T cell repertoires in COVID-19. This clone was seen just once. Only in-frame clones appear in the TCRdb table, and some are missing; sequencing was by immunoSEQ multiplex PCR. The sample carries 100,000 to 150,000 clones, around four fifths recorded once. The material sequenced was peripheral blood. The receptor was isolated from a man in his forties or fifties with active or convalescent COVID-19.

The CDR3 DNA follows: TGTGCCAGCAGTGGTTCCGACACGAAAAATTCACCCCTCCACTTT. Its protein is CASSGSDTKNSPLHF. V and J are TRBV25-1 and TRBJ1-6; no clear D gene. CDR1 and CDR2 from the germline V gene are MGHDK and SYGVNS. The CDR3 consists of 15 residues. The V and J ends lost 4 bases and 7 bases respectively, with 14 bases between them.